A selection of T cell receptor beta chains follows, all from one sample in a study of T cells in Graves' hyperthyroidism and ophthalmopathy. MiXCR, applied by TCRdb to the multiplex PCR reads, yields one record per CDR3 protein. This sample has 500,000 to 600,000 distinct CDR3 sequences, with roughly 46% found just once. Sequenced input: peripheral blood or thyroid tissue (not recorded which). These TCRs come from a woman between 18 and 29 years old with Graves' hyperthyroidism. Each CDR3 is given with its conserved first and last residue. Fields, in order: V gene, D gene, J gene, clone size, CDR3 DNA, CDR3 protein. D genes are given only for firm matches. Not all rows give a size; the values are once, few, many and, for expanded clones, a class.

v_call: TRBV20-1
d_call: TRBD2
j_call: TRBJ2-2
clone_size: .
cdr3_nt: TGCAGTGCTAGAGATAGCGGGAGCGGGGAGCTGTTTTTT
cdr3_aa: CSARDSGSGELFF

v_call: TRBV20-1
d_call: .
j_call: TRBJ2-5
clone_size: many
cdr3_nt: TGCAGTGCTAGAGGTGGAAGATCGGCTCAAGAGACCCAGTACTTC
cdr3_aa: CSARGGRSAQETQYF

v_call: TRBV5-4
d_call: TRBD1
j_call: TRBJ1-2
clone_size: .
cdr3_nt: TGTGCCAGCGCTATGGACAGGGGAGGAGGCTACACCTTC
cdr3_aa: CASAMDRGGGYTF

v_call: TRBV12-5
d_call: .
j_call: TRBJ2-3
clone_size: .
cdr3_nt: TGTGCTAGTGGTCAGTTCACAGATACGCAGTATTTT
cdr3_aa: CASGQFTDTQYF

v_call: TRBV29-1
d_call: .
j_call: TRBJ2-5
clone_size: .
cdr3_nt: TGCAGCGTTGCCAGTAGCAGTGATGGGGAGACCCAGTACTTC
cdr3_aa: CSVASSSDGETQYF

v_call: TRBV7-2
d_call: .
j_call: TRBJ1-5
clone_size: .
cdr3_nt: TGTGCCAGCAGCTTATCCGGACTAGCGAGGTCCGAGCATTTT
cdr3_aa: CASSLSGLARSEHF

v_call: TRBV7-2
d_call: .
j_call: TRBJ1-2
clone_size: many
cdr3_nt: TGTGCCAGCAGCTTAAAGGCCGACAGTGGCTACACCTTC
cdr3_aa: CASSLKADSGYTF

v_call: TRBV19
d_call: .
j_call: TRBJ1-2
clone_size: many
cdr3_nt: TGTGCCAGTAGTACCCTGTCCGGGAGTGGCTATGGCTACACCTTC
cdr3_aa: CASSTLSGSGYGYTF

v_call: TRBV9
d_call: .
j_call: TRBJ2-1
clone_size: few
cdr3_nt: TGTGCCAGCAGCGTAGAGGGCGTCCGTGGCGATGAGCAGTTCTTC
cdr3_aa: CASSVEGVRGDEQFF

v_call: TRBV6-4
d_call: .
j_call: TRBJ2-2
clone_size: many
cdr3_nt: TGTGCCAGCAGTGGGATGTCCGGGGAGCTGTTTTTT
cdr3_aa: CASSGMSGELFF

v_call: TRBV7-9
d_call: TRBD2
j_call: TRBJ2-7
clone_size: many
cdr3_nt: TGTGCCAGCAGCTGGACTAGCGGGAGTGGTGAGTGGGCCTACGAGCAGTACTTC
cdr3_aa: CASSWTSGSGEWAYEQYF

v_call: TRBV5-1
d_call: TRBD2
j_call: TRBJ2-7
clone_size: .
cdr3_nt: TGCGCCAGCAGCTTGGGACTAGCGGGACCCAAACGATACGAGCAGTACTTC
cdr3_aa: CASSLGLAGPKRYEQYF

v_call: TRBV2
d_call: TRBD2
j_call: TRBJ2-1
clone_size: .
cdr3_nt: TGTGCCAGCAGCGTCCCCCAACTAGCGGGAGTAAATGAGCAGTTCTTC
cdr3_aa: CASSVPQLAGVNEQFF

v_call: TRBV9
d_call: .
j_call: TRBJ1-2
clone_size: many
cdr3_nt: TGTGCCAGCAGCGTAGCAGACGGAGCTTATGGCTACACCTTC
cdr3_aa: CASSVADGAYGYTF

v_call: TRBV7-9
d_call: .
j_call: TRBJ1-1
clone_size: once
cdr3_nt: TGTGCCAGCAGCTTAGCTAGCGGGAGTAGCACTGAAGCTTTCTTT
cdr3_aa: CASSLASGSSTEAFF

v_call: TRBV20-1
d_call: TRBD1
j_call: TRBJ1-2
clone_size: many
cdr3_nt: TGCAGTGCTAGAGCCGGGACAGGGGGAATCCATGGCTACACCTTC
cdr3_aa: CSARAGTGGIHGYTF

v_call: TRBV2
d_call: .
j_call: TRBJ1-6
clone_size: few
cdr3_nt: TGTGCTAGGAGGGACCGGAATTCACCCCTCCACTTT
cdr3_aa: CARRDRNSPLHF

v_call: TRBV11-2
d_call: TRBD2
j_call: TRBJ2-3
clone_size: .
cdr3_nt: TGTGCCAGCAGCTTAGAGGCGGGAGATTATGCAGATACGCAGTATTTT
cdr3_aa: CASSLEAGDYADTQYF

v_call: TRBV7-9
d_call: .
j_call: TRBJ1-2
clone_size: .
cdr3_nt: TGTGCCAGCAGCTCGTCAAAGGATTATGGCTACACCTTC
cdr3_aa: CASSSSKDYGYTF

v_call: TRBV29-1
d_call: TRBD1
j_call: TRBJ2-7
clone_size: many
cdr3_nt: TGCAGCGTTACAGGGGTTCGCGAGCAGTACTTC
cdr3_aa: CSVTGVREQYF

v_call: TRBV29-1
d_call: TRBD1
j_call: TRBJ2-5
clone_size: .
cdr3_nt: TGCAGCGCTAGACAGGGGGGGAAACAAGAGACCCAGTACTTC
cdr3_aa: CSARQGGKQETQYF

v_call: TRBV19
d_call: TRBD1
j_call: TRBJ2-7
clone_size: .
cdr3_nt: TGTGCCAGTAGTATTCGAACAGGGGAGTACGAGCAGTACTTC
cdr3_aa: CASSIRTGEYEQYF

v_call: TRBV5-1
d_call: .
j_call: TRBJ1-2
clone_size: .
cdr3_nt: TGCGCCAGCAGCCGGATCAGGGACTCCAAGGACAGATTGGAAGGCTACACCTTC
cdr3_aa: CASSRIRDSKDRLEGYTF

v_call: TRBV29-1
d_call: .
j_call: TRBJ1-1
clone_size: few
cdr3_nt: TGCAGCGTTAGGGCAGGGGCGTCTGAAGCTTTCTTT
cdr3_aa: CSVRAGASEAFF

v_call: TRBV7-9
d_call: .
j_call: TRBJ2-5
clone_size: many
cdr3_nt: TGTGCCAGCAGCTTACGGGTTCAAGAGACCCAGTACTTC
cdr3_aa: CASSLRVQETQYF

v_call: TRBV14
d_call: TRBD2
j_call: TRBJ2-2
clone_size: .
cdr3_nt: TGTGCCAGCAGCCACCTCCTAGCGGAAAACACCGGGGAGCTGTTTTTT
cdr3_aa: CASSHLLAENTGELFF

v_call: TRBV24-1
d_call: .
j_call: TRBJ2-6
clone_size: .
cdr3_nt: TGTGCCACCAGTGACCCAGACCGGACAGAGGACCTGACTTTC
cdr3_aa: CATSDPDRTEDLTF

v_call: TRBV9
d_call: .
j_call: TRBJ1-1
clone_size: many
cdr3_nt: TGTGCCAGCAGCGTAGCTTCGGGGGGACGGCCGAACACTGAAGCTTTCTTT
cdr3_aa: CASSVASGGRPNTEAFF

v_call: TRBV24-1
d_call: TRBD1
j_call: TRBJ2-3
clone_size: .
cdr3_nt: TGTGCCACCAGTGGGTCACAAGGGACAGGGTCATCCGGGGATACGCAGTATTTT
cdr3_aa: CATSGSQGTGSSGDTQYF

v_call: TRBV3-1
d_call: .
j_call: TRBJ2-6
clone_size: .
cdr3_nt: TGTGCCAGCAGCCATCCAACATTCACAGATTCTGGGGCCAACGTCCTGACTTTC
cdr3_aa: CASSHPTFTDSGANVLTF

v_call: TRBV7-3
d_call: .
j_call: TRBJ2-5
clone_size: .
cdr3_nt: TGTGCCAGCAGCTATAGACTAGTCGAGGAGACCCAGTACTTC
cdr3_aa: CASSYRLVEETQYF

v_call: TRBV7-9
d_call: TRBD1
j_call: TRBJ1-2
clone_size: .
cdr3_nt: TGTGCCAGCAGCTTGACTAGCACCGGGACAGGGGACTCGCACTATGGCTACACCTTC
cdr3_aa: CASSLTSTGTGDSHYGYTF

v_call: TRBV20-1
d_call: .
j_call: TRBJ1-1
clone_size: many
cdr3_nt: TGCAGTGCTCGGACAATTTCGGCGAACACTGAAGCTTTCTTT
cdr3_aa: CSARTISANTEAFF